The rows below give T cell receptor beta chains drawn from one sample of a study of CD8 T cells in Susac syndrome. TCRdb reprocessed the immunoSEQ multiplex PCR reads with MiXCR, giving one entry per CDR3 protein. The sample lists approximately 120,000 distinct CDR3 sequences, around 96% seen once, with over 0.065% in the top ten. Sequenced: CD4+ T cells from PBMCs. These receptors came from a human donor in good health. Each CDR3 is given with its conserved first and last residue. A D gene is named only where the DNA matches it firmly. Clone size is shown for a subset of rows, as once, few, many or a class of expanded clone.

d_call: -; j_call: TRBJ1-2; clone_size: -; v_call: TRBV3-1; cdr3_length: 13; cdr3_nt: TGTGCCAGCAGCCAAGGAGGGGGTGCTGGCTACACCTTC; cdr3_aa: CASSQGGGAGYTF
d_call: -; j_call: TRBJ1-3; clone_size: -; v_call: TRBV18; cdr3_length: 14; cdr3_nt: TGTGCCAGCTCACCATCAGGGCACGGGAACACCATATATTTT; cdr3_aa: CASSPSGHGNTIYF
d_call: -; j_call: TRBJ2-5; clone_size: -; v_call: TRBV5-1; cdr3_length: 14; cdr3_nt: TGCGCCAGCAGCGGGAGGGCAGGGGAAGAGACCCAGTACTTC; cdr3_aa: CASSGRAGEETQYF
d_call: -; j_call: TRBJ1-2; clone_size: -; v_call: TRBV30; cdr3_length: 12; cdr3_nt: TGTGCCTGGAGCCCGGGGGGGGTTGGCTACACCTTC; cdr3_aa: CAWSPGGVGYTF
d_call: -; j_call: TRBJ1-5; clone_size: once; v_call: TRBV2; cdr3_length: 15; cdr3_nt: TGTGCCAGCAGTGCTGGGACACTTAGCAATCAGCCCCAGCATTTT; cdr3_aa: CASSAGTLSNQPQHF
d_call: TRBD2; j_call: TRBJ2-1; clone_size: -; v_call: TRBV14; cdr3_length: 14; cdr3_nt: TGTGCCAGCAGCCGAAGCGGGACCTACAATGAGCAGTTCTTC; cdr3_aa: CASSRSGTYNEQFF
d_call: -; j_call: TRBJ2-7; clone_size: -; v_call: TRBV12-3/TRBV12-4; cdr3_length: 12; cdr3_nt: TGTGCCAGCAGTGTAATCCGGAACGAGCAGTACTTC; cdr3_aa: CASSVIRNEQYF
d_call: TRBD2; j_call: TRBJ2-1; clone_size: -; v_call: TRBV20-1; cdr3_length: 16; cdr3_nt: TGCAGTGCGAGCCCGTATAGCGGGAGGGCCTACAATGAGCAGTTCTTC; cdr3_aa: CSASPYSGRAYNEQFF
d_call: -; j_call: TRBJ1-1; clone_size: -; v_call: TRBV20-1; cdr3_length: 12; cdr3_nt: TGCAGTGTTCGACCCGAAGGCACAGAAGCTTTCTTT; cdr3_aa: CSVRPEGTEAFF
d_call: -; j_call: TRBJ1-1; clone_size: -; v_call: TRBV30; cdr3_length: 13; cdr3_nt: TGTGCCTGGAGCAAGACAGGAAGGACTGAAGCTTTCTTT; cdr3_aa: CAWSKTGRTEAFF
d_call: TRBD1; j_call: TRBJ1-2; clone_size: -; v_call: TRBV5-1; cdr3_length: 16; cdr3_nt: TGCGCCAGCAAGATGGGACAGGGCCTCGTTAACTATGGCTACACCTTC; cdr3_aa: CASKMGQGLVNYGYTF
d_call: -; j_call: TRBJ2-2; clone_size: -; v_call: TRBV19; cdr3_length: 16; cdr3_nt: TGTGCCAGTAGTATAGATGTAACATCGAAGACCGGGGAGCTGTTTTTT; cdr3_aa: CASSIDVTSKTGELFF
d_call: TRBD2; j_call: TRBJ2-1; clone_size: -; v_call: TRBV6-2/TRBV6-3; cdr3_length: 13; cdr3_nt: TGTGCCACCGGGCTAGCGGGAGTCAATGAGCAGTTCTTC; cdr3_aa: CATGLAGVNEQFF
d_call: -; j_call: TRBJ1-2; clone_size: -; v_call: TRBV29-1; cdr3_length: 14; cdr3_nt: TGCAGCGTCTATACCCGACAGTCGGTGGGGGGCTACACCTTC; cdr3_aa: CSVYTRQSVGGYTF
d_call: -; j_call: TRBJ2-7; clone_size: few; v_call: TRBV5-1; cdr3_length: 14; cdr3_nt: TGCGCCAGCAGTCGAACATTGGAATCCTACGAGCAGTACTTC; cdr3_aa: CASSRTLESYEQYF
d_call: TRBD2; j_call: TRBJ2-7; clone_size: -; v_call: TRBV5-1; cdr3_length: 16; cdr3_nt: TGCGCCAGCAGCCTCATGGGACTAGCGGGAGACTACGAGCAGTACTTC; cdr3_aa: CASSLMGLAGDYEQYF
d_call: -; j_call: TRBJ2-1; clone_size: -; v_call: TRBV3-1; cdr3_length: 12; cdr3_nt: TGTGCCAGCAGCTCCGTCGGGAATGAGCAGTTCTTC; cdr3_aa: CASSSVGNEQFF
d_call: -; j_call: TRBJ2-1; clone_size: -; v_call: TRBV7-9; cdr3_length: 12; cdr3_nt: TGTGCCAGCAGCTTAGCTAAAAATGAGCAGTTCTTC; cdr3_aa: CASSLAKNEQFF
d_call: TRBD2; j_call: TRBJ2-7; clone_size: -; v_call: TRBV19; cdr3_length: 15; cdr3_nt: TGTGCCAGTAGGGGAGTGGAAGCGGGGGCGTACGAGCAGTACTTC; cdr3_aa: CASRGVEAGAYEQYF
d_call: -; j_call: TRBJ2-5; clone_size: -; v_call: TRBV7-9; cdr3_length: 16; cdr3_nt: TGTGCCAGCAGCTTAGTGTTCCGGAGGTACCAAGAGACCCAGTACTTC; cdr3_aa: CASSLVFRRYQETQYF
d_call: TRBD1; j_call: TRBJ1-2; clone_size: once; v_call: TRBV5-1; cdr3_length: 14; cdr3_nt: TGCGCCAGCAGCCTGGGACAGTCTAACTATGGCTACACCTTC; cdr3_aa: CASSLGQSNYGYTF
d_call: -; j_call: TRBJ1-5; clone_size: -; v_call: TRBV5-1; cdr3_length: 15; cdr3_nt: TGCGCCAGCAGGCCCGGGACGTCGGATGGACAGCCCCAGCATTTT; cdr3_aa: CASRPGTSDGQPQHF
d_call: TRBD1; j_call: TRBJ2-2; clone_size: -; v_call: TRBV12-3/TRBV12-4; cdr3_length: 15; cdr3_nt: TGTGCCAGCAGAATCGGGACAGGAAACACCGGGGAGCTGTTTTTT; cdr3_aa: CASRIGTGNTGELFF
d_call: TRBD1; j_call: TRBJ2-4; clone_size: -; v_call: TRBV7-8; cdr3_length: 16; cdr3_nt: TGTGCCAGCAGCCATTTTGGGGACAGAACCAAAAACATTCAGTACTTC; cdr3_aa: CASSHFGDRTKNIQYF
d_call: TRBD2; j_call: TRBJ2-1; clone_size: -; v_call: TRBV20-1; cdr3_length: 13; cdr3_nt: TGCAGTCTGAGCGGGAGATCCTACAATGAGCAGTTCTTC; cdr3_aa: CSLSGRSYNEQFF
d_call: -; j_call: TRBJ2-3; clone_size: few; v_call: TRBV30; cdr3_length: 11; cdr3_nt: TGTGCCTGGAGTGTTTCGGATACGCAGTATTTT; cdr3_aa: CAWSVSDTQYF
d_call: TRBD1; j_call: TRBJ2-1; clone_size: -; v_call: TRBV30; cdr3_length: 18; cdr3_nt: TGTGCCTGGAGTGTACTTCCCCCTTTTTGGACAGGGGTTAGTGAGCAGTTCTTC; cdr3_aa: CAWSVLPPFWTGVSEQFF
d_call: TRBD1; j_call: TRBJ2-1; clone_size: once; v_call: TRBV13; cdr3_length: 16; cdr3_nt: TGTGCCAGCAGCTTAGCGCGACAGGGGTCGGACAATGAGCAGTTCTTC; cdr3_aa: CASSLARQGSDNEQFF
d_call: TRBD1; j_call: TRBJ2-2; clone_size: -; v_call: TRBV2; cdr3_length: 15; cdr3_nt: TGTGCCAGCAGTAAGGGACAGGGAAACACCGGGGAGCTGTTTTTT; cdr3_aa: CASSKGQGNTGELFF
d_call: -; j_call: TRBJ2-5; clone_size: few; v_call: TRBV5-1; cdr3_length: 13; cdr3_nt: TGTGCCAGCAGCCTGGACAGACAAGAGACCCAGTACTTC; cdr3_aa: CASSLDRQETQYF
d_call: TRBD2; j_call: TRBJ2-3; clone_size: -; v_call: TRBV29-1; cdr3_length: 16; cdr3_nt: TGCAGCGTTGTCCCGCTGGGGCTAGCGGGAGCAGATACGCAGTATTTT; cdr3_aa: CSVVPLGLAGADTQYF
d_call: -; j_call: TRBJ2-7; clone_size: -; v_call: TRBV15; cdr3_length: 16; cdr3_nt: TGTGCCACCAGCAGAGATAACGCGTGGGATCCCTACGAGCAGTACTTC; cdr3_aa: CATSRDNAWDPYEQYF
d_call: TRBD1; j_call: TRBJ2-3; clone_size: -; v_call: TRBV20-1; cdr3_length: 15; cdr3_nt: TGCAGTGCTCTCGACAGGGGGCGAGGGCTAGATACGCAGTATTTT; cdr3_aa: CSALDRGRGLDTQYF
d_call: -; j_call: TRBJ2-2; clone_size: -; v_call: TRBV29-1; cdr3_length: 14; cdr3_nt: TGCAGGCCAGACAGACCACCCTCGACCGGGGAGCTGTTTTTT; cdr3_aa: CRPDRPPSTGELFF